This is a list of T cell receptor beta chains from one sample in a study of T-cell memory formation after mild COVID-19. TCRdb fed the 5' RACE reads into MiXCR, producing one record per CDR3 protein. The repertoire holds about 250,000 distinct CDR3 sequences, with roughly 18% as singletons. The sequenced material came from PBMCs or a T cell subset sorted from them (not recorded which). These receptors came from a man aged 18 to 30 who had mild COVID-19 (a few samples of this study predate the infection). Cell type and time point are not known. Each CDR3 is given with its conserved first and last residue. The D gene is left open where the match is weak. Rows give clone size only sometimes, using once, few, many, or a class for an expanded clone.

len: 14
abundance: few
d_gene: -
v_gene: TRBV12-3/TRBV12-4
j_gene: TRBJ2-7
CDR3aa: CASSFGSGPYEQYF
CDR3nt: TGTGCCAGCAGTTTTGGGAGTGGCCCCTACGAGCAGTACTTC

len: 13
abundance: many
d_gene: -
v_gene: TRBV20-1
j_gene: TRBJ2-4
CDR3aa: CSAADLAKNIQYF
CDR3nt: TGCAGTGCGGCAGATTTAGCCAAAAACATTCAGTACTTC

len: 16
abundance: few
d_gene: TRBD1
v_gene: TRBV7-9
j_gene: TRBJ1-2
CDR3aa: CASTKWRGRSNYGYTF
CDR3nt: TGTGCCAGCACCAAGTGGAGGGGGCGGTCTAACTATGGCTACACCTTC

len: 14
abundance: -
d_gene: -
v_gene: TRBV7-2
j_gene: TRBJ2-3
CDR3aa: CASSSAGRDETQYF
CDR3nt: TGTGCCAGCAGCTCTGCGGGGCGGGATGAGACGCAGTATTTT

len: 15
abundance: many
d_gene: -
v_gene: TRBV3-1
j_gene: TRBJ2-2
CDR3aa: CASSPGPGRTGELFF
CDR3nt: TGTGCCAGCAGCCCGGGGCCCGGACGAACCGGGGAGCTGTTTTTT

len: 13
abundance: few
d_gene: -
v_gene: TRBV6-4
j_gene: TRBJ2-1
CDR3aa: CASSEELGNEQFF
CDR3nt: TGTGCCAGCAGTGAGGAGCTGGGCAATGAGCAGTTCTTC

len: 13
abundance: -
d_gene: -
v_gene: TRBV29-1
j_gene: TRBJ2-6
CDR3aa: CSVAGSGANVLTF
CDR3nt: TGCAGCGTTGCAGGGAGTGGGGCCAACGTCCTGACTTTC

len: 16
abundance: -
d_gene: TRBD1
v_gene: TRBV7-2
j_gene: TRBJ1-6
CDR3aa: CASSAKGQGSHSPLHF
CDR3nt: TGTGCCAGCAGCGCAAAGGGACAGGGTAGTCACTCACCCCTCCACTTT

len: 15
abundance: -
d_gene: -
v_gene: TRBV6-2/TRBV6-3
j_gene: TRBJ2-5
CDR3aa: CASSYIHTGKKTQYF
CDR3nt: TGTGCCAGCAGTTACATTCACACAGGGAAGAAGACCCAGTACTTC

len: 18
abundance: few
d_gene: TRBD1
v_gene: TRBV20-1
j_gene: TRBJ1-6
CDR3aa: CSAFRDSYTTPGVSPLHF
CDR3nt: TGCAGTGCTTTCCGGGACAGCTATACTACACCCGGGGTTTCACCCCTCCACTTT

len: 11
abundance: few
d_gene: TRBD1
v_gene: TRBV24-1
j_gene: TRBJ1-1
CDR3aa: CATGQGAEAFF
CDR3nt: TGTGCCACCGGACAGGGGGCTGAAGCTTTCTTT

len: 14
abundance: -
d_gene: -
v_gene: TRBV2
j_gene: TRBJ1-1
CDR3aa: CASPKSGSRTEAFF
CDR3nt: TGTGCCAGCCCCAAATCGGGGAGTAGAACTGAAGCTTTCTTT

len: 13
abundance: -
d_gene: -
v_gene: TRBV7-9
j_gene: TRBJ1-1
CDR3aa: CASSLQGPEVAFF
CDR3nt: TGTGCCAGCAGCTTGCAAGGGCCTGAGGTGGCTTTCTTT

len: 21
abundance: -
d_gene: -
v_gene: TRBV4-2
j_gene: TRBJ2-1
CDR3aa: CASSQDFHSQGFMGSYNEQFF
CDR3nt: TGTGCCAGCAGCCAAGATTTCCATTCCCAAGGATTTATGGGCTCCTACAATGAGCAGTTCTTC

len: 15
abundance: -
d_gene: -
v_gene: TRBV28
j_gene: TRBJ1-5
CDR3aa: CASSLWMGGNQPQHF
CDR3nt: TGTGCCAGCAGTTTATGGATGGGGGGCAATCAGCCCCAGCATTTT

len: 12
abundance: few
d_gene: -
v_gene: TRBV7-2
j_gene: TRBJ2-2
CDR3aa: CASSTRGGELFF
CDR3nt: TGTGCCAGCAGCACCAGGGGTGGGGAGCTGTTTTTT

len: 16
abundance: -
d_gene: -
v_gene: TRBV18
j_gene: TRBJ1-1
CDR3aa: CASSPPRGGEKTEAFF
CDR3nt: TGTGCCAGCTCACCACCGCGCGGGGGCGAGAAGACTGAAGCTTTCTTT

len: 12
abundance: few
d_gene: TRBD1
v_gene: TRBV20-1
j_gene: TRBJ1-2
CDR3aa: CSATAGGYGYTF
CDR3nt: TGCAGTGCAACGGCAGGGGGCTATGGCTACACCTTC

len: 15
abundance: -
d_gene: TRBD2
v_gene: TRBV11-2
j_gene: TRBJ2-1
CDR3aa: CASSLVGRLANEQFF
CDR3nt: TGTGCCAGCAGCTTAGTAGGTAGACTAGCAAATGAGCAGTTCTTC

len: 14
abundance: few
d_gene: TRBD2
v_gene: TRBV28
j_gene: TRBJ2-3
CDR3aa: CASSPRGGEDTQYF
CDR3nt: TGTGCCAGCAGTCCCCGGGGGGGCGAAGATACGCAGTATTTT

len: 14
abundance: once
d_gene: TRBD2
v_gene: TRBV7-3
j_gene: TRBJ2-2
CDR3aa: CASSTTSGAGELFF
CDR3nt: TGTGCCAGCAGTACGACTAGCGGGGCCGGGGAGCTGTTTTTT

len: 13
abundance: few
d_gene: -
v_gene: TRBV29-1
j_gene: TRBJ1-2
CDR3aa: CSVETGPNYGYTF
CDR3nt: TGCAGCGTGGAGACAGGTCCTAACTATGGCTACACCTTC

len: 14
abundance: many
d_gene: -
v_gene: TRBV5-1
j_gene: TRBJ2-3
CDR3aa: CASRDPYRTDTQYF
CDR3nt: TGCGCCAGCAGGGATCCTTACCGCACAGATACGCAGTATTTT

len: 14
abundance: few
d_gene: TRBD1
v_gene: TRBV12-3/TRBV12-4
j_gene: TRBJ1-5
CDR3aa: CASSTTGGHQPQHF
CDR3nt: TGTGCCAGCAGCACCACAGGGGGCCATCAGCCCCAGCATTTT

len: 17
abundance: few
d_gene: -
v_gene: TRBV4-3
j_gene: TRBJ1-2
CDR3aa: CASSTTPAGARSYGYTF
CDR3nt: TGCGCCAGCAGCACAACACCTGCCGGCGCCAGGTCCTATGGCTACACCTTC

len: 15
abundance: -
d_gene: -
v_gene: TRBV6-5
j_gene: TRBJ1-6
CDR3aa: CASGRRNRDNSPLHF
CDR3nt: TGTGCCAGCGGAAGAAGGAACAGGGACAATTCACCCCTCCACTTT

len: 14
abundance: -
d_gene: TRBD1
v_gene: TRBV7-3
j_gene: TRBJ2-2
CDR3aa: CASRRDTGDGELFF
CDR3nt: TGTGCCAGCAGACGAGATACAGGGGACGGGGAGCTGTTTTTT

len: 12
abundance: -
d_gene: -
v_gene: TRBV10-3
j_gene: TRBJ2-2
CDR3aa: CATGALKEELFF
CDR3nt: TGTGCCACCGGGGCCCTCAAGGAGGAGCTGTTTTTT

len: 16
abundance: few
d_gene: TRBD2
v_gene: TRBV6-5
j_gene: TRBJ2-1
CDR3aa: CASSSRLAVRGDEQFF
CDR3nt: TGTGCCAGCAGTTCTAGACTAGCGGTGAGGGGCGATGAGCAGTTCTTC

len: 16
abundance: few
d_gene: -
v_gene: TRBV7-9
j_gene: TRBJ2-3
CDR3aa: CASTPTPRTSTDTQYF
CDR3nt: TGTGCCAGCACCCCGACCCCCCGAACTAGCACAGATACGCAGTATTTT

len: 20
abundance: -
d_gene: TRBD2
v_gene: TRBV24-1
j_gene: TRBJ2-1
CDR3aa: CATSDTSASGGLSSYNEQFF
CDR3nt: TGTGCCACCAGTGACACATCCGCTAGCGGGGGCCTAAGCTCCTACAATGAGCAGTTCTTC

len: 16
abundance: few
d_gene: -
v_gene: TRBV7-8
j_gene: TRBJ1-1
CDR3aa: CASSERGTSVDTEAFF
CDR3nt: TGTGCCAGCAGCGAGCGCGGGACATCGGTGGACACTGAAGCTTTCTTT

len: 15
abundance: -
d_gene: -
v_gene: TRBV6-6
j_gene: TRBJ2-7
CDR3aa: CASSPDGRSSYEQYF
CDR3nt: TGTGCCAGCAGCCCGGACGGCAGGAGCTCCTACGAGCAGTACTTC

len: 15
abundance: many
d_gene: -
v_gene: TRBV12-3/TRBV12-4
j_gene: TRBJ2-5
CDR3aa: CASSLRSGYQETQYF
CDR3nt: TGTGCCAGCAGTTTAAGGTCAGGGTACCAAGAGACCCAGTACTTC

len: 14
abundance: many
d_gene: -
v_gene: TRBV5-1
j_gene: TRBJ2-5
CDR3aa: CASSPTSGQETQYF
CDR3nt: TGCGCCAGCAGCCCCACAAGCGGACAAGAGACCCAGTACTTC

len: 13
abundance: -
d_gene: -
v_gene: TRBV20-1
j_gene: TRBJ1-2
CDR3aa: CSASWANNYGYTF
CDR3nt: TGCAGTGCTTCGTGGGCAAATAACTATGGCTACACCTTC

len: 18
abundance: many
d_gene: TRBD1
v_gene: TRBV6-6
j_gene: TRBJ2-3
CDR3aa: CASRPRDRPPQETDTQYF
CDR3nt: TGTGCCAGCAGACCACGGGACAGGCCCCCACAAGAAACAGATACGCAGTATTTT

len: 17
abundance: few
d_gene: TRBD1
v_gene: TRBV18
j_gene: TRBJ2-7
CDR3aa: CASSPEAGGGVRNEQYF
CDR3nt: TGTGCCAGCTCACCTGAAGCAGGGGGCGGTGTTAGGAACGAGCAGTACTTC

len: 15
abundance: -
d_gene: -
v_gene: TRBV5-1
j_gene: TRBJ2-1
CDR3aa: CASRPQIPSYNEQFF
CDR3nt: TGCGCCAGCAGGCCTCAAATACCCTCCTACAATGAGCAGTTCTTC

len: 15
abundance: -
d_gene: -
v_gene: TRBV6-5
j_gene: TRBJ1-3
CDR3aa: CASSYDSNTGNTIYF
CDR3nt: TGTGCCAGCAGTTACGACTCTAACACTGGAAACACCATATATTTT

len: 12
abundance: few
d_gene: -
v_gene: TRBV20-1
j_gene: TRBJ1-2
CDR3aa: CSARERDYGYTF
CDR3nt: TGCAGTGCTAGAGAGAGGGACTATGGCTACACCTTC

len: 14
abundance: -
d_gene: -
v_gene: TRBV20-1
j_gene: TRBJ2-1
CDR3aa: CSASGLDSYNEQFF
CDR3nt: TGCAGTGCTAGCGGGCTAGACTCCTACAATGAGCAGTTCTTC

len: 16
abundance: many
d_gene: -
v_gene: TRBV4-1
j_gene: TRBJ2-7
CDR3aa: CASSQAASGLAYEQYF
CDR3nt: TGCGCCAGCAGCCAAGCGGCGAGCGGGTTAGCCTACGAGCAGTACTTC

len: 16
abundance: -
d_gene: -
v_gene: TRBV7-2
j_gene: TRBJ1-1
CDR3aa: CASSLGFRGENTEAFF
CDR3nt: TGTGCCAGCAGCTTAGGGTTCAGGGGCGAGAACACTGAAGCTTTCTTT

len: 15
abundance: many
d_gene: -
v_gene: TRBV4-3
j_gene: TRBJ2-1
CDR3aa: CASSHSPGRDNEQFF
CDR3nt: TGCGCCAGCAGCCACTCCCCGGGCCGAGACAATGAGCAGTTCTTC

len: 14
abundance: few
d_gene: -
v_gene: TRBV5-1
j_gene: TRBJ2-5
CDR3aa: CASSLVAGAETQYF
CDR3nt: TGCGCCAGCAGCTTGGTTGCGGGGGCTGAGACCCAGTACTTC

len: 14
abundance: few
d_gene: TRBD2
v_gene: TRBV20-1
j_gene: TRBJ2-1
CDR3aa: CSLRERGIYNEQFF
CDR3nt: TGCAGTCTTAGGGAGCGGGGGATCTACAATGAGCAGTTCTTC

len: 14
abundance: -
d_gene: TRBD1
v_gene: TRBV12-3/TRBV12-4
j_gene: TRBJ1-5
CDR3aa: CASRGTGDNQPQHF
CDR3nt: TGTGCCAGCAGGGGGACAGGAGACAATCAGCCCCAGCATTTT

len: 15
abundance: -
d_gene: -
v_gene: TRBV7-2
j_gene: TRBJ2-5
CDR3aa: CASSRGSGAGETQYF
CDR3nt: TGTGCCAGCAGTCGCGGTTCAGGGGCAGGAGAGACCCAGTACTTC